Listed below are T cell receptor beta chains from one sample, sequenced in a study of blood T cell repertoires in COVID-19. TCRdb keeps only in-frame clones here, not all; method: immunoSEQ multiplex PCR. This table holds roughly 400,000 clones, approximately 91% found once. The sequencing input was PBMCs or T cells enriched from blood (not recorded which). The receptor set was obtained from a woman under 30 who had been exposed to COVID-19. The CDR3 runs from the conserved cysteine through the conserved F or W. The D gene is left open where the match is weak. Clone size, where shown, is once, few, many, or a class for clones that have expanded.

J: TRBJ2-5
size: once
D: .
V: TRBV28
CDR3: CASSFGGYQETQYF
DNA: TGTGCCAGCAGTTTTGGCGGGTACCAAGAGACCCAGTACTTC

J: TRBJ1-1
size: .
D: TRBD1
V: TRBV18
CDR3: CASSPRQGGTEAFF
DNA: TGTGCCAGCTCACCGAGACAGGGGGGGACTGAAGCTTTCTTT

J: TRBJ1-3
size: .
D: TRBD1
V: TRBV28
CDR3: CASTGTGGKNTIYF
DNA: TGTGCCAGCACAGGGACAGGGGGCAAGAACACCATATATTTT

J: TRBJ2-1
size: .
D: TRBD2
V: TRBV28
CDR3: CASSRLSGSTYNEQFF
DNA: TGTGCCAGCAGTCGCCTTAGCGGGAGCACCTACAATGAGCAGTTCTTC

J: TRBJ1-4
size: .
D: TRBD1
V: TRBV19
CDR3: CASTPGRGDNEKLFF
DNA: TGTGCCAGTACCCCGGGCAGGGGGGATAATGAAAAACTGTTTTTT

J: TRBJ2-7
size: .
D: TRBD1
V: TRBV11-3
CDR3: CASSRDRASYEQYF
DNA: TGTGCCAGCAGCCGTGACAGGGCTTCCTACGAGCAGTACTTC

J: TRBJ1-2
size: .
D: .
V: TRBV19
CDR3: CASSRGYGYTF
DNA: TGTGCCAGTAGTAGAGGCTATGGCTACACCTTC

J: TRBJ2-7
size: .
D: TRBD1
V: TRBV6-5
CDR3: CASSYLQGDEQYF
DNA: TGTGCCAGCAGTTACCTACAGGGGGACGAGCAGTACTTC

J: TRBJ1-3
size: .
D: .
V: TRBV15
CDR3: CATSLTRGRRVLDPNTIYF
DNA: TGTGCCACCAGCCTGACGCGGGGGCGAAGGGTCCTAGACCCAAACACCATATATTTT

J: TRBJ2-2
size: .
D: .
V: TRBV5-1
CDR3: CASSSGQISNTGELFF
DNA: TGCGCCAGCAGCTCAGGACAGATATCGAACACCGGGGAGCTGTTTTTT

J: TRBJ2-1
size: .
D: .
V: TRBV7-2
CDR3: CASTGAVAGNWEQFF
DNA: TGTGCCAGCACCGGAGCAGTCGCCGGTAATTGGGAGCAGTTCTTC

J: TRBJ1-5
size: .
D: TRBD1
V: TRBV3-1/TRBV3-2
CDR3: CASSQQTGGGQPQHF
DNA: TGTGCCAGCAGCCAGCAGACAGGGGGCGGGCAGCCCCAGCATTTT

J: TRBJ1-4
size: .
D: .
V: TRBV4-3
CDR3: CASSQDPRRGEKLFF
DNA: TGCGCCAGCAGCCAAGATCCTCGGAGGGGAGAAAAACTGTTTTTT

J: TRBJ1-2
size: .
D: .
V: TRBV15
CDR3: CATSRETTGYYGYTF
DNA: TGTGCCACCAGCAGAGAAACAACAGGGTACTATGGCTACACCTTC

J: TRBJ2-5
size: .
D: .
V: TRBV6-5
CDR3: CASSYIRGETQYF
DNA: TGTGCCAGCAGTTACATCAGGGGAGAGACCCAGTACTTC

J: TRBJ2-3
size: .
D: .
V: TRBV3-1/TRBV3-2
CDR3: CASSHGGLRTDTQYF
DNA: TGTGCCAGCAGTCACGGGGGACTTCGCACAGATACGCAGTATTTT

J: TRBJ2-7
size: .
D: TRBD1
V: TRBV7-9
CDR3: CASSLASDRVYEQYF
DNA: TGTGCCAGCAGCTTAGCGTCGGACAGGGTCTACGAGCAGTACTTC

J: TRBJ2-3
size: .
D: .
V: TRBV7-3
CDR3: CASSLSRGTDTQYF
DNA: TGTGCCAGCAGCTTGTCCAGGGGCACAGATACGCAGTATTTT

J: TRBJ2-1
size: .
D: .
V: TRBV12-3/TRBV12-4
CDR3: CASSYSQDEQFF
DNA: TGTGCCAGCAGCTACAGTCAAGATGAGCAGTTCTTC

J: TRBJ2-7
size: .
D: TRBD1
V: TRBV3-1/TRBV3-2
CDR3: CASSQDLLGQGFEQYF
DNA: TGTGCCAGCAGCCAAGATCTTCTCGGACAGGGGTTCGAGCAGTACTTC

J: TRBJ1-1
size: few
D: .
V: TRBV12-3/TRBV12-4
CDR3: CASSLRVSTEAFF
DNA: TGTGCCAGCAGTTTGCGGGTGAGCACTGAAGCTTTCTTT

J: TRBJ2-5
size: few
D: .
V: TRBV15
CDR3: CATSTRGGGAETQYF
DNA: TGTGCCACCAGCACCCGGGGAGGGGGGGCTGAGACCCAGTACTTC

J: TRBJ2-7
size: .
D: TRBD2
V: TRBV28
CDR3: CASNPPLAGDGEQYF
DNA: TGTGCCAGCAACCCACCACTAGCGGGGGACGGGGAGCAGTACTTC

J: TRBJ1-6
size: .
D: TRBD1
V: TRBV28
CDR3: CASSSMGQGGSPLHF
DNA: TGTGCCAGCAGTTCCATGGGACAGGGAGGTTCACCCCTCCACTTT

J: TRBJ1-2
size: .
D: TRBD1
V: TRBV13
CDR3: CASSLPLGGQGGGYTF
DNA: TGTGCCAGCAGCTTACCGCTCGGGGGACAGGGGGGAGGCTACACCTTC

J: TRBJ2-1
size: .
D: TRBD2
V: TRBV3-1/TRBV3-2
CDR3: CASSPRLERGGNRVGGNEQFF
DNA: TGTGCCAGCAGCCCGCGCTTGGAGCGGGGAGGCAATAGGGTTGGAGGCAATGAGCAGTTCTTC

J: TRBJ1-1
size: .
D: TRBD1
V: TRBV28
CDR3: CASSGEGRGTPNTEAFF
DNA: TGTGCCAGCAGTGGCGAGGGCAGGGGGACCCCGAACACTGAAGCTTTCTTT

J: TRBJ2-5
size: .
D: TRBD2
V: TRBV18
CDR3: CASSPPGSGIGETQYF
DNA: TGTGCCAGCTCACCACCGGGAAGCGGGATAGGAGAGACCCAGTACTTC

J: TRBJ1-2
size: .
D: TRBD1
V: TRBV7-8
CDR3: CASSPQGAEGYTF
DNA: TGTGCCAGCAGCCCACAGGGGGCTGAGGGCTACACCTTC

J: TRBJ2-2
size: .
D: .
V: TRBV23-1
CDR3: CVSISDQGWTGTGELFF
DNA: TGCGTCAGCATTTCTGATCAGGGGTGGACGGGCACCGGGGAGCTGTTTTTT

J: TRBJ1-2
size: .
D: TRBD1
V: TRBV9
CDR3: CASSVEPGTVGYTF
DNA: TGTGCCAGCAGCGTAGAGCCAGGGACAGTTGGCTACACCTTC

J: TRBJ2-7
size: .
D: TRBD2
V: TRBV9
CDR3: CASSPLGGGKYEQYF
DNA: TGTGCCAGCAGCCCCCTTGGCGGGGGGAAGTACGAGCAGTACTTC

J: TRBJ2-1
size: .
D: TRBD2
V: TRBV28
CDR3: CASKQLAAYNEQFF
DNA: TGTGCCAGCAAGCAACTAGCGGCCTACAATGAGCAGTTCTTC

J: TRBJ1-6
size: once
D: .
V: TRBV7-9
CDR3: CASRPPPGGANSPLHF
DNA: TGTGCCAGCCGACCCCCACCCGGGGGGGCGAATTCACCCCTCCACTTT

J: TRBJ1-2
size: .
D: .
V: TRBV27
CDR3: CASSLDGTTYGYTF
DNA: TGTGCCAGCAGTCTAGACGGGACAACCTATGGCTACACCTTC

J: TRBJ1-1
size: few
D: TRBD1
V: TRBV5-1
CDR3: CASSLTDRGLRDTEAFF
DNA: TGCGCCAGCAGCTTGACAGACAGGGGCCTCAGAGACACTGAAGCTTTCTTT

J: TRBJ1-4
size: .
D: TRBD1
V: TRBV6-2/TRBV6-3
CDR3: CASSTRTGRSNEKLFF
DNA: TGTGCCAGCAGTACCCGGACAGGCCGGAGTAATGAAAAACTGTTTTTT

J: TRBJ2-3
size: .
D: .
V: TRBV18
CDR3: CASSPPKLQADTQYF
DNA: TGTGCCAGCTCACCACCAAAATTACAGGCAGATACGCAGTATTTT

J: TRBJ2-3
size: once
D: TRBD2
V: TRBV6-5
CDR3: CASIPSGGSTDTQYF
DNA: TGTGCCAGCATTCCCAGCGGGGGTAGCACAGATACGCAGTATTTT

J: TRBJ2-5
size: few
D: .
V: TRBV7-2
CDR3: CASSLAPNSQRETQYF
DNA: TGTGCCAGCAGCTTAGCCCCCAATAGCCAGCGGGAGACCCAGTACTTC

J: TRBJ1-2
size: .
D: TRBD1
V: TRBV11-2
CDR3: CASSRGTGSYGYTF
DNA: TGTGCCAGCAGCCGGGGGACAGGGAGCTATGGCTACACCTTC

J: TRBJ1-5
size: .
D: TRBD1
V: TRBV28
CDR3: CASSSQGDNQPQHF
DNA: TGTGCCAGCAGTTCGCAGGGGGATAATCAGCCCCAGCATTTT

J: TRBJ2-1
size: once
D: .
V: TRBV7-9
CDR3: CASSFGVRGSYNEQFF
DNA: TGTGCCAGCAGCTTTGGTGTCAGGGGTTCCTACAATGAGCAGTTCTTC

J: TRBJ1-6
size: .
D: .
V: TRBV19
CDR3: CASRRRGMNSPLHF
DNA: TGTGCCAGTAGGCGGCGAGGGATGAATTCACCCCTCCACTTT

J: TRBJ1-6
size: .
D: TRBD1
V: TRBV11-1
CDR3: CASSSMDRGNSPLHF
DNA: TGTGCCAGCAGCTCGATGGACAGGGGTAATTCACCCCTCCACTTT

J: TRBJ1-1
size: .
D: .
V: TRBV5-1
CDR3: CASSLGQMNTEAFF
DNA: TGCGCCAGCAGCTTGGGACAGATGAACACTGAAGCTTTCTTT

J: TRBJ2-3
size: .
D: .
V: TRBV5-1
CDR3: CASSSVWGDTDTQYF
DNA: TGCGCCAGCAGCTCCGTTTGGGGGGACACAGATACGCAGTATTTT

J: TRBJ2-7
size: .
D: TRBD1
V: TRBV7-9
CDR3: CASSVRDRAAYEQYF
DNA: TGTGCCAGCAGCGTAAGAGACAGGGCGGCCTACGAGCAGTACTTC

J: TRBJ1-2
size: .
D: .
V: TRBV4-3
CDR3: CASSQDPRVLGGYTF
DNA: TGCGCCAGCAGCCAAGATCCCAGGGTCTTGGGTGGCTACACCTTC

J: TRBJ2-1
size: .
D: TRBD2
V: TRBV4-3
CDR3: CASSPLGRGSYNEQFF
DNA: TGCGCCAGCAGCCCGCTCGGGCGGGGGAGCTACAATGAGCAGTTCTTC

J: TRBJ2-7
size: .
D: .
V: TRBV4-2
CDR3: CASSQAQGKVDEQYF
DNA: TGTGCCAGCAGCCAAGCTCAGGGGAAAGTCGACGAGCAGTACTTC

J: TRBJ2-7
size: .
D: TRBD2
V: TRBV29-1
CDR3: CSVRPGLGSYEQYF
DNA: TGCAGCGTTCGCCCGGGACTAGGGTCCTACGAGCAGTACTTC

J: TRBJ2-3
size: .
D: .
V: TRBV6-5
CDR3: CASCNRAPPDTQYF
DNA: TGTGCCAGCTGTAACAGGGCCCCCCCAGATACGCAGTATTTT

J: TRBJ2-1
size: few
D: TRBD2
V: TRBV3-1/TRBV3-2
CDR3: CASSQDLTGLVNEQFF
DNA: TGTGCCAGCAGCCAAGATCTGACGGGACTAGTCAATGAGCAGTTCTTC

J: TRBJ1-5
size: .
D: TRBD1
V: TRBV28
CDR3: CASIAFPAGGTVAF
DNA: TGTGCCAGCATCGCCTTTCCCGCGGGGGGGACAGTTGCTTTT